The clone carrying this T cell receptor beta chain was observed many times. The data derive from a study of T cells in Graves' hyperthyroidism and ophthalmopathy. Trimming stripped 4 bases from V and 2 bases from J, with 9 bases between. CDR3 size: 13 residues. The V gene's germline CDR1 is SNHLY and CDR2 FYNNEI. RNA transcripts provided the source from which TCR beta CDR3 regions were amplified. During a first-round RT-PCR of the TCR CDR3, the HTBI primer set was used. One entry per CDR3 protein, called by TCRdb with MiXCR from the multiplex PCR reads. The data hold about 250,000 distinct CDR3 sequences, with about 20% observed a single time.

The sequence was collected from a man in his thirties or forties with Graves' ophthalmopathy. Sample: blood. The rearrangement uses TRBV2 and TRBJ2-7; D not resolved. The DNA for the CDR3 is TGTGCCAGCAGTGCGGACGGAACCTACGAGCAGTACTTC. This translates into CASSADGTYEQYF.